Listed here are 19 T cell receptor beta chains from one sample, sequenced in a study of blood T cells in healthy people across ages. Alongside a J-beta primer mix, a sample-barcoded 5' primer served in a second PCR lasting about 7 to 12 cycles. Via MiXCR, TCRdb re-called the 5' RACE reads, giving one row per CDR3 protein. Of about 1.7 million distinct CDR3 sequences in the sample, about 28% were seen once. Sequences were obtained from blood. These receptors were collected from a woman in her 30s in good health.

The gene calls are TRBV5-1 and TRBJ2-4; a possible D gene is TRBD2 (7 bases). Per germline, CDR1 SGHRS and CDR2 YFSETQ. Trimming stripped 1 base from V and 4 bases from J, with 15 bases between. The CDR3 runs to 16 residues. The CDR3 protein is CASSLTGGRGKNIQYF. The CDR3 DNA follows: TGCGCCAGCAGCTTGACGGGGGGCCGGGGTAAAAACATTCAGTACTTC. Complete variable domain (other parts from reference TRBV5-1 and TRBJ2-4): KAGVTQTPRYLIKTRGQQVTLSCSPISGHRSVSWYQQTPGQGLQFLFEYFSETQRNKGNFPGRFSGRQFSNSRSEMNVSTLELGDSALYLCASSLTGGRGKNIQYFGAGTRLSVL.

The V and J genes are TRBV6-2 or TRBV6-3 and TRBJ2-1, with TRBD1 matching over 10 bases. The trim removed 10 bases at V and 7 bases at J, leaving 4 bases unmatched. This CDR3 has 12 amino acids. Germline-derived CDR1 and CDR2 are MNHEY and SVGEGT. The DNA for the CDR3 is TGTGCCACCGGGGACAGGGGAAATGAGCAGTTCTTC. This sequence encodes CATGDRGNEQFF.

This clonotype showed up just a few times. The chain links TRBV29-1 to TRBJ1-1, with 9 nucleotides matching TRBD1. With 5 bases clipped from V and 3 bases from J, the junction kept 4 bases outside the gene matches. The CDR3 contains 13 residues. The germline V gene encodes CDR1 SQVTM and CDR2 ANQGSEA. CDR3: CSVSGQGYTEAFF. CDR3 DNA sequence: TGCAGCGTTTCGGGACAGGGTTACACTGAAGCTTTCTTT.

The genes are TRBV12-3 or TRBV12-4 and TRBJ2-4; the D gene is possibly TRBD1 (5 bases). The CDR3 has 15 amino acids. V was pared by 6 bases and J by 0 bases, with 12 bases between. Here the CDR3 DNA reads TGTGCCAGCAGAATACAGGCTCTAGCCAAAAACATTCAGTACTTC. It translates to CASRIQALAKNIQYF.

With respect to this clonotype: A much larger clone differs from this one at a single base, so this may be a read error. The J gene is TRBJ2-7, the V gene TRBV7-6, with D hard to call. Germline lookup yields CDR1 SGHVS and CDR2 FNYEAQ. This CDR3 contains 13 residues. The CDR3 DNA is TGTGCCAGCAGCTTAGGGGCAGCCTACGGGCAGTACTTC. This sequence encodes CASSLGAAYGQYF.

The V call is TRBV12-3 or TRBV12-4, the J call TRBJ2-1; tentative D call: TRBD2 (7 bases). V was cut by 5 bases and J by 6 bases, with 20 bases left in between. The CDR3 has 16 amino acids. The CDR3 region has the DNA TGTGCCAGCAGTCCGACCGCCTCGCGGGGGCGCAATGAGCAGTTCTTC. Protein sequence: CASSPTASRGRNEQFF.

This chain's CDR3 is CASSLIPRETQYF. In DNA, the CDR3 is TGTGCCAGCAGTTTAATCCCGCGAGAGACCCAGTACTTC. V is TRBV12-3 or TRBV12-4 and J is TRBJ2-7, with no clear D. Judging by the DNA end, TRBJ2-5 fits better; the J call may be wrong. This CDR3 comprises 13 residues.

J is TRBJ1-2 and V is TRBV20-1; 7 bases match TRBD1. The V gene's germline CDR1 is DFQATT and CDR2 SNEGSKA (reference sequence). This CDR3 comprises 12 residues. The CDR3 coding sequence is TGCAGCGGCACAGGGGAGGATTATGGCTACACCTTC. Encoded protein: CSGTGEDYGYTF.

Here the CDR3 DNA reads TGCGCCAGCAGCAGGGGACAGGGGGCGAGCACCGGGGAGCTGTTTTTT. Its protein product is CASSRGQGASTGELFF. The chain links TRBV5-1 to TRBJ2-2, with 12 bases lining up with TRBD1. This CDR3 has 16 amino acids. Germline V gene lookup returns CDR1 SGHRS and CDR2 YFSETQ. The junction had 5 bases not matched to a gene; V was cut back by 4 bases and J by 4 bases.

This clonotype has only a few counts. This CDR3 reads CATSRELGGYNEQFF. The CDR3 nucleotides are TGTGCCACCAGCAGAGAACTCGGGGGCTACAATGAGCAGTTCTTC. The chain has TRBV15 and TRBJ2-1; D might be TRBD2 (6 bases). Deletions cut 0 bases from V and 3 bases from J, with 9 bases between. CDR1 is LNHNV, CDR2 YYDKDF, per germline (reference sequence). The CDR3 spans 15 residues.

The CDR3 DNA reads as TGTGCCAGCAGTGCCGCGGGACAGCACTACGAGCAGTACTTC. Encoded protein: CASSAAGQHYEQYF. V gene TRBV28 combines with J gene TRBJ2-7, with D perhaps TRBD1 (7 bases). The V and J ends lost 5 bases and 3 bases respectively, with 14 bases between them. Germline CDR1 and CDR2: MDHEN and SYDVKM. This CDR3 has 14 residues. Looking up the rest from reference TRBV28 and TRBJ2-7 gives the full variable domain: DVKVTQSSRYLVKRTGEKVFLECVQDMDHENMFWYRQDPGLGLRLIYFSYDVKMKEKGDIPEGYSVSREKKERFSLILESASTNQTSMYLCASSAAGQHYEQYFGPGTRLTVT.

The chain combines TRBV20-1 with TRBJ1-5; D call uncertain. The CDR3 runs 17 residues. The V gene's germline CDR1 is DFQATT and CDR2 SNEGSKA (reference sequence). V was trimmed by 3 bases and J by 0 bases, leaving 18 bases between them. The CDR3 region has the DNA TGCAGTGCTAGTAGTGGAAAAGGCCTTTTTAGCAATCAGCCCCAGCATTTT. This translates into CSASSGKGLFSNQPQHF.

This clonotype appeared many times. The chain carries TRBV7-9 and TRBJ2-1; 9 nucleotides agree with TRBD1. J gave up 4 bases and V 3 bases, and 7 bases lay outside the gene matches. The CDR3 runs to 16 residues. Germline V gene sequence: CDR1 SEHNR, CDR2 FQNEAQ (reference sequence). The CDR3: CASSFFTGGAYNEQFF. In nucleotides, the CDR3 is TGTGCCAGCAGCTTTTTCACAGGGGGCGCGTACAATGAGCAGTTCTTC.

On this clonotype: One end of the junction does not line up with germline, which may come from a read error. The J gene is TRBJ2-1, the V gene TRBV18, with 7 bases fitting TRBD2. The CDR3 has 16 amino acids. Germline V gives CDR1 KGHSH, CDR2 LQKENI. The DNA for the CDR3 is TGTGCCAGCCCACCGACTAGCCCCAGCCCCTACAATGAGCAGTTCTTC. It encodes CASPPTSPSPYNEQFF.

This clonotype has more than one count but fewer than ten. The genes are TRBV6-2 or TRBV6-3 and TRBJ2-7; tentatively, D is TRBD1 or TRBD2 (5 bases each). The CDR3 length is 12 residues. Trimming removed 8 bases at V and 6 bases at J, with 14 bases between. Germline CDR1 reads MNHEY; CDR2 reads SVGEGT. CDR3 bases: TGTGCCAGCTGGGGGTTAAGCGCCGAGCAGTACTTC. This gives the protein CASWGLSAEQYF.

The CDR3 DNA reads TGTGCCAGCAGCTTAAGGTTTCAGGGAATAGGTTCACCCCTCCACTTT. This codes for CASSLRFQGIGSPLHF. The chain is built from TRBV7-2 and TRBJ1-6; TRBD1 is a possible D gene (5 bases). Trimming removed 2 bases at V and 9 bases at J, with 17 bases between. The germline V gene encodes CDR1 SGHTA and CDR2 FQGNSA. This CDR3 comprises 16 residues.

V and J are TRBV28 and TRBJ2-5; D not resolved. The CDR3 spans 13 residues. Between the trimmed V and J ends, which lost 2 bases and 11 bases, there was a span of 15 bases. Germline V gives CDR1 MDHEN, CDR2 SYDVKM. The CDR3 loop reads CASSLGVMQEQYF. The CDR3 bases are TGTGCCAGCAGTTTAGGGGTAATGCAGGAGCAGTACTTC.

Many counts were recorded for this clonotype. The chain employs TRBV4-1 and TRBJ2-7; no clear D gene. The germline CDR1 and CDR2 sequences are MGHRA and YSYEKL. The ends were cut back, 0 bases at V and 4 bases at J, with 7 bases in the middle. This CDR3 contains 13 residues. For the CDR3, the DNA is TGCGCCAGCAGCCAAGAGTGGCTTTACGAGCAGTACTTC. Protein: CASSQEWLYEQYF.

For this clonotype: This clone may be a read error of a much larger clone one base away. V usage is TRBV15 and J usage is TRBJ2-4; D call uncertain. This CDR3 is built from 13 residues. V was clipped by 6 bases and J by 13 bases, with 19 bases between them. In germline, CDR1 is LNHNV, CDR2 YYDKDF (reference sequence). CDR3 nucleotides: TGTGCCACCAGAAGGGTTCTATACAATGAGCAGTACTTC. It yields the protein CATRRVLYNEQYF.